This TCR beta chain was recovered during a study of blood T cells in healthy people across ages. Study summary: Roughly one uniquely barcoded beta molecule per two T cells was captured. Findings of the study overall: A greater number of naive CD4+ cells and higher diversity distinguished long-lived donors from aged donors.

Sample-barcoded 5' priming and a J-beta primer mix drove a second PCR of about 6 to 12 cycles. With 12 random nucleotides, a template-switch adaptor tagged each individual cDNA molecule. Via MiXCR, TCRdb re-called the 5' RACE reads, giving one row per CDR3 protein. The sample shows 1.5 million to 2 million distinct CDR3 sequences, roughly 50% of them seen only once. The CDR3 runs to 15 residues. V was pared by 0 bases and J by 0 bases, with 10 bases between. CDR1 and CDR2 from the germline V gene are DFQATT and SNEGSKA (reference sequence). Concerning this clonotype: What it binds is unknown.

Material: blood. The origin of this receptor is a middle-aged woman in good health. The chain carries TRBV20-1 and TRBJ2-3; no clear D gene. The CDR3: CSARDTRESTDTQYF. The CDR3, as DNA: TGCAGTGCTAGAGATACTCGAGAGAGCACAGATACGCAGTATTTT.